This T cell receptor (beta chain) was retrieved from a study of blood T cell repertoires in COVID-19. The wider study: From the United States, Italy and Spain came samples of acute and convalescent COVID-19. The analysed material was cDNA or gDNA that came from T cells, B-cell-depleted T cells, or PBMCs.

V was cut by 2 bases and J by 8 bases, with 7 bases left in between. Germline V lookup: CDR1 MNHEY, CDR2 SMNVEV (reference sequence). The CDR3 sequence is 13 residues long. Libraries were prepared by immunoSEQ multiplex PCR; TCRdb keeps only in-frame clonotypes and omits some of them. The data show about 50,000 clones, with 87% seen just once and approximately 15% held by the top ten. The rearrangement joins TRBV27 to TRBJ1-6; D remains unclear. The TCR was taken from a human donor with active COVID-19. The donor label of this sample is uncertain. Material for sequencing was peripheral blood. CDR3 nucleotides: TGTGCCAGCAGTTTAATTCGGGATTCACCCCTCCACTTT. It specifies CASSLIRDSPLHF.